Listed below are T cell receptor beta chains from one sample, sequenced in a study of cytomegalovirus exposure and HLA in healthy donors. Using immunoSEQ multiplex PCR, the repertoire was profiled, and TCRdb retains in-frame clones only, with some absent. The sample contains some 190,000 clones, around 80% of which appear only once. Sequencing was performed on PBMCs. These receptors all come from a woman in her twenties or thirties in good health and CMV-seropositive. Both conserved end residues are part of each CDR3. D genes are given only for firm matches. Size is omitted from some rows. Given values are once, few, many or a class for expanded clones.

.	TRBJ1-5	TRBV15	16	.	TGTGCCACCAGCAGAAATTGGGGGGTTTCCAATCAGCCCCAGCATTTT	CATSRNWGVSNQPQHF
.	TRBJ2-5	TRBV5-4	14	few	TGTGCCAGCAGGGGGGGGGCTCTCCAAGAGACCCAGTACTTC	CASRGGALQETQYF
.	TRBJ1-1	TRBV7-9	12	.	TGTGCCAGCAGCCCGGACAGAGATGAAGCTTTCTTT	CASSPDRDEAFF
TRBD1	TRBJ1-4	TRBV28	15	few	TGTGCCAGCAGGAACGCAGGGGGCGCCCCCGAAAAACTGTTTTTT	CASRNAGGAPEKLFF
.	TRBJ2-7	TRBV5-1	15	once	TGCGCCAGCAGCGCAGGGCGTCCAAGCTCCTACGAGCAGTACTTC	CASSAGRPSSYEQYF
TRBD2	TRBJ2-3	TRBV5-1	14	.	TGCGCCAGCACAGAGCGGGGGGGTCCCGATACGCAGTATTTT	CASTERGGPDTQYF
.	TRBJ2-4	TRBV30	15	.	TGTGCCTGGAGTCGGGGTGGGGGCCACCCCCCATCGAAGTACTTC	CAWSRGGGHPPSKYF
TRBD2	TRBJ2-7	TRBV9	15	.	TGTGCCAGCAGCACAAGCGGGGGGCCCCTTTACGAGCAGTACTTC	CASSTSGGPLYEQYF
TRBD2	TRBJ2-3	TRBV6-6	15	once	TGTGCCAGCAGTTACTCAGGCGGGGGGGCTGGTACGCAGTATTTT	CASSYSGGGAGTQYF
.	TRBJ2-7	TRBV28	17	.	TGTGCCAGCAGCTCCCCCGCCGACAGGTCATTGTCCTACGAGCAGTACTTC	CASSSPADRSLSYEQYF
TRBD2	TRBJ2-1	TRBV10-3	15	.	TGTGCCATCAGTGAGTCAAGCGGGGGGGCGAGTGAGCAGTTCTTC	CAISESSGGASEQFF
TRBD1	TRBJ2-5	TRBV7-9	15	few	TGTGCCAGCAGCTTTTCCGGGACAGCAGGGGAGACCCAGTACTTC	CASSFSGTAGETQYF
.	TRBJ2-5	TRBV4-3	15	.	TGCGCCAGCAGCCAAGACGAGGATAGCGAAGAGACCCAGTACTTC	CASSQDEDSEETQYF
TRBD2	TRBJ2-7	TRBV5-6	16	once	TGTGCCAGCAGCTTATCGGGACTAGCGGCCGCCCGCGAGCAGTACTTC	CASSLSGLAAAREQYF
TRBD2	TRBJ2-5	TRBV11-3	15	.	TGTGCCAGCAGCATTTTCGGGGGGGCCCAAGAGACCCAGTACTTC	CASSIFGGAQETQYF
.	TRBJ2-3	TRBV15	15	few	TGTGCCACCAGCAGAGATCCGGTGAGCACAGATACGCAGTATTTT	CATSRDPVSTDTQYF
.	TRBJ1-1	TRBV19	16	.	TGTGCCAGTAGTATCGGGGGCGCGGGAGCGAACACTGAAGCTTTCTTT	CASSIGGAGANTEAFF
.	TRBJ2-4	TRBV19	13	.	TGTGCCAGTAGCAACCCGGGGTGGAACATTCAGTACTTC	CASSNPGWNIQYF
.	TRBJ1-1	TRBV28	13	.	TGTGCCGGAGGAGGGGTTGGAAACACTGAAGCTTTCTTT	CAGGGVGNTEAFF
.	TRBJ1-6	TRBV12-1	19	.	TGTGCCAGCAGCCCCTCTCACCCCTTTCCGGGACTCTCAAATTCACCCCTCCACTTT	CASSPSHPFPGLSNSPLHF
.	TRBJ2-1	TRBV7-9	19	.	TGTGCCAGCAGCTCTAAGTTGGAGGGGGCAATAAGCTCCTACAATGAGCAGTTCTTC	CASSSKLEGAISSYNEQFF
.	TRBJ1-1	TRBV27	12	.	TGTGCCAGCAGCACAGGGAGGGCTGAAGCTTTCTTT	CASSTGRAEAFF
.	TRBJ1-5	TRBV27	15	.	TGTGCCAGCAGTGCCACCCGGGGGGGGAATCAGCCCCAGCATTTT	CASSATRGGNQPQHF
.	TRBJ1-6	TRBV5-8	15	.	TGTGCCAGCAGCTTGCCCACCCGGGGGAATTCGCCCCTCCACTTT	CASSLPTRGNSPLHF